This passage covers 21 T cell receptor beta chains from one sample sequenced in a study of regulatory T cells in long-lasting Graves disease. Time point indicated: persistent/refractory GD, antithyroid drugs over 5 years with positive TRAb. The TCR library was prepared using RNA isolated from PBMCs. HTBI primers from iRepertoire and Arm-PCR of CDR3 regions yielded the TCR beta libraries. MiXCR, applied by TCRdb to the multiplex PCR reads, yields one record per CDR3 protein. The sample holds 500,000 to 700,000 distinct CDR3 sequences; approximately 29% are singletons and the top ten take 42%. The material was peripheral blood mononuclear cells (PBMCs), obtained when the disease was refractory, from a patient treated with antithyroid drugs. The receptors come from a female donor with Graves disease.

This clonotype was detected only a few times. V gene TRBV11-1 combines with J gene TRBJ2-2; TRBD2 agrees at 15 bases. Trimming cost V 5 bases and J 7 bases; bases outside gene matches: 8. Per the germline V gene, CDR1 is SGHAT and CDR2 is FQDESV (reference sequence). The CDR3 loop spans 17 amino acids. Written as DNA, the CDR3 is TGTGCCAGCAGCGTACGGACTAGCGGGAGGGGAGACGGGGAGCTGTTTTTT. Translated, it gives CASSVRTSGRGDGELFF.

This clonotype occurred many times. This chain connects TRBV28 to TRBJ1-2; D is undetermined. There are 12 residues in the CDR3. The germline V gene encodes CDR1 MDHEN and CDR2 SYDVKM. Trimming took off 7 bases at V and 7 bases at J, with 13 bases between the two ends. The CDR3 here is CASTSESGGYTF. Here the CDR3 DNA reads TGTGCCAGCACCTCGGAATCGGGTGGCTACACCTTC.

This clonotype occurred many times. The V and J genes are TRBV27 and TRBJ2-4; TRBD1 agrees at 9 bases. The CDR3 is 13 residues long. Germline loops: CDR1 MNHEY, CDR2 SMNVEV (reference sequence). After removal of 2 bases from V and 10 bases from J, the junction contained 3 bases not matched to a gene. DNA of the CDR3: TGTGCCAGCAGTTTAGACAGGGGGAGGATTCAGTACTTC. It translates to CASSLDRGRIQYF.

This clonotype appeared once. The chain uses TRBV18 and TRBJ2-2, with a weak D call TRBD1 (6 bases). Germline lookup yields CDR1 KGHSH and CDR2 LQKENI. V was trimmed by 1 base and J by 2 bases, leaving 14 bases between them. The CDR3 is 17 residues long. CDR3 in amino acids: CASSPRMGDTNTGELFF. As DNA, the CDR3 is TGTGCCAGCTCACCACGGATGGGGGACACCAACACCGGGGAGCTGTTTTTT.

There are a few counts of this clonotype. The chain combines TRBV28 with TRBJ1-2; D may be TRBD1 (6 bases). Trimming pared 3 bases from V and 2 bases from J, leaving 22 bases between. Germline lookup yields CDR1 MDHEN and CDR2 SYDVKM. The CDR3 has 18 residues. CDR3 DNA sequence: TGTGCCAGCAGTTTGCTCATACACCGACAGGACACCAACTATGGCTACACCTTC. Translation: CASSLLIHRQDTNYGYTF.

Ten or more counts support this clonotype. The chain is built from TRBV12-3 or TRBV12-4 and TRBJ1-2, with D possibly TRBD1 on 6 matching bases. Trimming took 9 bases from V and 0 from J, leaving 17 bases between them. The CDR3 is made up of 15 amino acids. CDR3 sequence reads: CASRRGKATNYGYTF. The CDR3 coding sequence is TGTGCCAGTAGGAGGGGGAAAGCAACTAACTATGGCTACACCTTC.

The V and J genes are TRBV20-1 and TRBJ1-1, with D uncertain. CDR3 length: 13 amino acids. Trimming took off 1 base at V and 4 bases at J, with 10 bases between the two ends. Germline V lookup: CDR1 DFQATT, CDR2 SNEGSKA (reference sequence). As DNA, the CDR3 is TGCAGTGCTAGAGGGCCAGGTGGCACTGAAGCTTTCTTT. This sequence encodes CSARGPGGTEAFF.

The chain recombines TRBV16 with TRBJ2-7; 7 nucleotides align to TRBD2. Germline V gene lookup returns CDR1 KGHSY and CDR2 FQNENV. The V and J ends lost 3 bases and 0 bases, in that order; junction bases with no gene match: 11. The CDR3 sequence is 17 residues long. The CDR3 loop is CASSHWASGISSYEQYF. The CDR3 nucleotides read TGTGCCAGCAGCCACTGGGCTAGCGGTATAAGCTCCTACGAGCAGTACTTC.

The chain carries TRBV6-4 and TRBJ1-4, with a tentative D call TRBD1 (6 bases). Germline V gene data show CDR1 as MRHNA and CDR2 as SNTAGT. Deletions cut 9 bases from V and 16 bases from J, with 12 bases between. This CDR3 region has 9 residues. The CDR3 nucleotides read TGTGCCAGATCAGGGGTCCCGTTTTTT. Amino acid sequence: CARSGVPFF.

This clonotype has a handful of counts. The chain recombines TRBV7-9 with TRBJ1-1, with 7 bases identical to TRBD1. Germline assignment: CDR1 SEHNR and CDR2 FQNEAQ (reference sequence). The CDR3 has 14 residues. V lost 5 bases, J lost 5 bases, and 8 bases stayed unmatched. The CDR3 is CASSHLQGRTEAFF. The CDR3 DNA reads TGTGCCAGCAGCCACCTACAGGGGCGGACTGAAGCTTTCTTT.

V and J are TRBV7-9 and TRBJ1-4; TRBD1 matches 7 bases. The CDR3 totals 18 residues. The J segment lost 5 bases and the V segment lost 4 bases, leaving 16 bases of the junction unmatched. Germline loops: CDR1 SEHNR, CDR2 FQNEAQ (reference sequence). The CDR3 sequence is CASSSMTGLRFGNEKLFF. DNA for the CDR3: TGTGCCAGCAGCTCTATGACAGGGCTTAGGTTCGGGAATGAAAAACTGTTTTTT. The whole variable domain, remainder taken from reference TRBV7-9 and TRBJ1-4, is DTGVSQNPRHKITKRGQNVTFRCDPISEHNRLYWYRQTLGQGPEFLTYFQNEAQLEKSRLLSDRFSAERPKGSFSTLEIQRTEQGDSAMYLCASSSMTGLRFGNEKLFFGSGTQLSVL.

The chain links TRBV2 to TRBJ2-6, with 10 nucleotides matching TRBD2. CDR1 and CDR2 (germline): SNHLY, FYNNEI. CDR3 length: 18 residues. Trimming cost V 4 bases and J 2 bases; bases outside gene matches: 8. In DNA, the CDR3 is TGTGCCAGCAGTGCACTAAGCGGGAGGGCCGCTGGGGCCAACGTCCTGACTTTC. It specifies CASSALSGRAAGANVLTF.

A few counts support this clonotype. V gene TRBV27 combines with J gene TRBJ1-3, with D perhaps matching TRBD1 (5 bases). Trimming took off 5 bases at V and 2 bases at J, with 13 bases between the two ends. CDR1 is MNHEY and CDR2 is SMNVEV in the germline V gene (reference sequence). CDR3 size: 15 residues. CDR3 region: CASSLDSRPGNTIYF. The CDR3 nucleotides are TGTGCCAGCAGTCTCGACAGTCGTCCTGGAAACACCATATATTTT.

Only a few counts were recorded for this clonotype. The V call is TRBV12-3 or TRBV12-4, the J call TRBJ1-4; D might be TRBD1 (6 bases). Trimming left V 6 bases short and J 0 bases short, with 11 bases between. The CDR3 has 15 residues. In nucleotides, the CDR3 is TGTGCCAGCAGCCGCCGGACAGCAACTAATGAAAAACTGTTTTTT. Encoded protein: CASSRRTATNEKLFF.

Here the CDR3 DNA reads TGCGCCAGCAGCCTAGCGGACAGCCCAGACTATGGCTACACCTTC. It encodes CASSLADSPDYGYTF. The V and J genes are TRBV5-1 and TRBJ1-2, with D possibly being TRBD1 (6 bases). CDR1 is SGHRS, CDR2 YFSETQ, per germline. The V end was cut by 4 bases, the J end by 3 bases, with 16 bases between. This CDR3 is 15 amino acids long.

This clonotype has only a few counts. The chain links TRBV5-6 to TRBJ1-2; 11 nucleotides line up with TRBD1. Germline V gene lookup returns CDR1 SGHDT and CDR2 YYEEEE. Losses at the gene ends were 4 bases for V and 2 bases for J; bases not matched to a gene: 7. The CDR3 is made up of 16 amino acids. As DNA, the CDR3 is TGTGCCAGCAGCCTTCGGACAGGGGGCAGAAACTATGGCTACACCTTC. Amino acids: CASSLRTGGRNYGYTF.

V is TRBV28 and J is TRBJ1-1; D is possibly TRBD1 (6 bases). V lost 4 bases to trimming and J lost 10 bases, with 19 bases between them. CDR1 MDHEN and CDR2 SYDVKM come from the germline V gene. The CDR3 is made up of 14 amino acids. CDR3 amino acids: CASSSLNRDGGAFF. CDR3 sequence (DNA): TGTGCCAGCAGTTCCCTCAACAGGGATGGTGGAGCTTTCTTT.

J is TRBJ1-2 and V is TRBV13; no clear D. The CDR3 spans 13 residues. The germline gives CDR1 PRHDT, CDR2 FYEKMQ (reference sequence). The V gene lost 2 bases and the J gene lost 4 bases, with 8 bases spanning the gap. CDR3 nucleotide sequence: TGTGCCAGCAGCTTACGTCCTCCCTATGGCTACACCTTC. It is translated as CASSLRPPYGYTF.

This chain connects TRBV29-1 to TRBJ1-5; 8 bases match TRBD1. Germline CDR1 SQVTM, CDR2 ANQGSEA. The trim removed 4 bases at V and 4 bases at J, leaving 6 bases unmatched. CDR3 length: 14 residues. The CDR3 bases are TGCAGCGTTGGGACCGGGACAGGTAATCAGCCCCAGCATTTT. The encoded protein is CSVGTGTGNQPQHF. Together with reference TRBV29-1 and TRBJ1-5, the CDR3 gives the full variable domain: SAVISQKPSRDICQRGTSLTIQCQVDSQVTMMFWYRQQPGQSLTLIATANQGSEATYESGFVIDKFPISRPNLTFSTLTVSNMSPEDSSIYLCSVGTGTGNQPQHFGDGTRLSIL.

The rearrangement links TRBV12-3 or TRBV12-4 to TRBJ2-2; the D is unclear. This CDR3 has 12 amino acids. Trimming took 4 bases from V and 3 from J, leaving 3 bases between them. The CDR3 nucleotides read TGTGCCAGCAGTTCTCACACCGGGGAGCTGTTTTTT. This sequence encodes CASSSHTGELFF.

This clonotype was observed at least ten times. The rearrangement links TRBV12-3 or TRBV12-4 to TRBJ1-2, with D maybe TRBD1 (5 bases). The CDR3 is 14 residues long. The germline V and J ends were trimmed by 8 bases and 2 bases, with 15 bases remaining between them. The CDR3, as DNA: TGTGCCAGCCGGCCCGGGCCAGGGAACTATGGCTACACCTTC. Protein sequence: CASRPGPGNYGYTF.